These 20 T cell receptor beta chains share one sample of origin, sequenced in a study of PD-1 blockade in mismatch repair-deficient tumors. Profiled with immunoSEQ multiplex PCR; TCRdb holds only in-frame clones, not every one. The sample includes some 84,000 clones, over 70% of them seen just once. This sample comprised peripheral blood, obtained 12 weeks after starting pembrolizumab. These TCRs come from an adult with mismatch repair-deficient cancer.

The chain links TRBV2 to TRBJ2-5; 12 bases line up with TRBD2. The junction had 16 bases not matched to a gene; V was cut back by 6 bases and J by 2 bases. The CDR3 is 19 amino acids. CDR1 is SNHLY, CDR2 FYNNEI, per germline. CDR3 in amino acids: CASRELLAGGLLPQETQYF. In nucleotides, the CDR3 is TGTGCCAGCAGGGAATTGCTAGCGGGAGGGCTTCTTCCACAAGAGACCCAGTACTTC.

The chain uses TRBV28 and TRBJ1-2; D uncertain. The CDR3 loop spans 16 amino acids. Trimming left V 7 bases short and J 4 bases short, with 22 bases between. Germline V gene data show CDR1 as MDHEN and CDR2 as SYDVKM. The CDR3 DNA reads TGTGCCAGCACCCAAAGAAGGACCGACGTCTCCTATGGCTACACCTTC. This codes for CASTQRRTDVSYGYTF.

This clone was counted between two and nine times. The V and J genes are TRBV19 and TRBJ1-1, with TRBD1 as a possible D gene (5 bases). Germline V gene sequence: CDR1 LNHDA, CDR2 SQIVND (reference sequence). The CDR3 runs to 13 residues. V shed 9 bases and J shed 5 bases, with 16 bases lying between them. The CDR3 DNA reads TGTGCCAGCCGGGACCGAGATAGAACTGAAGCTTTCTTT. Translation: CASRDRDRTEAFF.

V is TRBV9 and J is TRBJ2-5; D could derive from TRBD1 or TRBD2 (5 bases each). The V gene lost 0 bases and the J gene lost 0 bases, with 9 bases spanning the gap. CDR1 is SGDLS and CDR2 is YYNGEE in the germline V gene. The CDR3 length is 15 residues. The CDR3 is CASSVDWGYQETQYF. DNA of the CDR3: TGTGCCAGCAGCGTAGACTGGGGGTACCAAGAGACCCAGTACTTC.

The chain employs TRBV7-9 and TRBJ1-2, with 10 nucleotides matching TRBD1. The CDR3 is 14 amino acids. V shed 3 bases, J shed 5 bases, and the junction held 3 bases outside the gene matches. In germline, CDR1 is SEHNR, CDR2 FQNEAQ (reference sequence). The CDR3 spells CASSLDRGAYGYTF. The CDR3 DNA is TGTGCCAGCAGCTTGGACAGGGGGGCTTATGGCTACACCTTC.

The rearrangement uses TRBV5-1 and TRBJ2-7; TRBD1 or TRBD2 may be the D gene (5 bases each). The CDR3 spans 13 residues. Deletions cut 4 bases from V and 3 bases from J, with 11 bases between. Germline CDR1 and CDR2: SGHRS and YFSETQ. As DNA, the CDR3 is TGCGCCAGCAGCCATTGGGGGAGCTACGAGCAGTACTTC. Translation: CASSHWGSYEQYF.

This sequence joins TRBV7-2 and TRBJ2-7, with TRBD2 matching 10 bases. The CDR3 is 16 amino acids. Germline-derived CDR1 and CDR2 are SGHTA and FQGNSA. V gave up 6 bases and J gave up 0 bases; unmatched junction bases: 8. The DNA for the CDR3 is TGTGCCAGCAGGGGGACTAGCGCCGGGAGCTCCTACGAGCAGTACTTC. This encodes CASRGTSAGSSYEQYF.

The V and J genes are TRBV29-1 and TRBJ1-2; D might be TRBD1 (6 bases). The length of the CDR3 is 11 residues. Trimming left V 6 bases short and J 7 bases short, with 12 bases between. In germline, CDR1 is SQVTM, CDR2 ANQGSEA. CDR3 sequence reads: CSVPRGFGYTF. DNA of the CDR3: TGCAGCGTCCCAAGGGGGTTTGGCTACACCTTC.

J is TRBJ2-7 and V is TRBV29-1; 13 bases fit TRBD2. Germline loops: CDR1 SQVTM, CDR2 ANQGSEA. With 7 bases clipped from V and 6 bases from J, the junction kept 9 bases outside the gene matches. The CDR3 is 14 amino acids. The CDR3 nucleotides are TGCAGCGCCTGGACTAGCGGGAGAGTTGGCGAGCAGTACTTC. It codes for CSAWTSGRVGEQYF.

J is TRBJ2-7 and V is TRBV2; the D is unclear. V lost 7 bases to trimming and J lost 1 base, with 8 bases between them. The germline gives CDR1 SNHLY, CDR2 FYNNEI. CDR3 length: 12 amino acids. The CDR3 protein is CASKVDSYEQYF. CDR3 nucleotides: TGTGCCAGCAAGGTGGATTCCTACGAGCAGTACTTC.

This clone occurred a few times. CDR3 loop: CASSQASSGTTGELFF. For the CDR3, the DNA is TGCGCCAGCAGCCAGGCGTCTAGCGGGACAACCGGGGAGCTGTTTTTT. The chain employs TRBV4-1 and TRBJ2-2, with 9 bases identical to TRBD2. The CDR3 sequence is 16 residues long. Germline V lookup: CDR1 MGHRA, CDR2 YSYEKL. V was clipped by 3 bases and J by 5 bases; unmatched bases: 7.

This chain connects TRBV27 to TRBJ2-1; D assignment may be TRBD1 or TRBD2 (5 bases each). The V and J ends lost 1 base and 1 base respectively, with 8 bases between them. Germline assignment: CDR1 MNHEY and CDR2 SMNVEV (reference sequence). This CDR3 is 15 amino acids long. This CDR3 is CASSLWGRSYNEQFF. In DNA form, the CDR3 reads TGTGCCAGCAGTTTATGGGGGAGATCCTACAATGAGCAGTTCTTC.

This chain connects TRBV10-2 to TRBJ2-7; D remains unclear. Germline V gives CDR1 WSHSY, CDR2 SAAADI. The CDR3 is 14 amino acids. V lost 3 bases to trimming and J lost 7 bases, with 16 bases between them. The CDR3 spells CASSELKRLMEQYF. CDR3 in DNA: TGCGCCAGCAGTGAATTGAAGAGGCTAATGGAGCAGTACTTC.

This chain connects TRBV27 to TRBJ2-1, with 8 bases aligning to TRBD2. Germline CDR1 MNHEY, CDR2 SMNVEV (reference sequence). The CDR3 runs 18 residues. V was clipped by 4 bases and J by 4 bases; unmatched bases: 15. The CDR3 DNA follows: TGTGCCAGCAGTTCCCTCCCAGGGACTAGTGAAGGGTACAATGAGCAGTTCTTC. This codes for CASSSLPGTSEGYNEQFF.

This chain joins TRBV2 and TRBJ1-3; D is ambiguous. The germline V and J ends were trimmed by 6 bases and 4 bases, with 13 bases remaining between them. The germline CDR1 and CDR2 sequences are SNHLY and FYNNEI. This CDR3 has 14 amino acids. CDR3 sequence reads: CASRWAAGGNTIYF. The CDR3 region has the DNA TGTGCCAGCAGGTGGGCAGCAGGCGGAAACACCATATATTTT.

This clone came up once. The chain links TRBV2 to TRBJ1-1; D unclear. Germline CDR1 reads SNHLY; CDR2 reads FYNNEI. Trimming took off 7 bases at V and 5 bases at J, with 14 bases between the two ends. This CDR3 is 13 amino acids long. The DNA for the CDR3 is TGTGCCAGCACCCCCCTTATGGGGACTGAAGCTTTCTTT. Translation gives CASTPLMGTEAFF.

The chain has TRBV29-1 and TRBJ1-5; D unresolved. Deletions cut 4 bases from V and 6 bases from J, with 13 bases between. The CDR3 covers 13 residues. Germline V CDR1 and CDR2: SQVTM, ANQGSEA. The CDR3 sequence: CSVGWEEGQPQHF. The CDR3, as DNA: TGCAGCGTTGGTTGGGAAGAGGGTCAGCCCCAGCATTTT.

The CDR3 DNA reads TGTGCCAGCAGAAAGATTGACAGGGAAAAGGGCTACACCTTC. Encoded protein: CASRKIDREKGYTF. The genes are TRBV7-9 and TRBJ1-2; 7 bases match TRBD1. The junction had 12 bases not matched to a gene; V was cut back by 6 bases and J by 8 bases. This CDR3 spans 14 amino acids. Germline V gene data show CDR1 as SEHNR and CDR2 as FQNEAQ (reference sequence). The whole variable domain, filled in from reference TRBV7-9 and TRBJ1-2, reads DTGVSQNPRHKITKRGQNVTFRCDPISEHNRLYWYRQTLGQGPEFLTYFQNEAQLEKSRLLSDRFSAERPKGSFSTLEIQRTEQGDSAMYLCASRKIDREKGYTFGSGTRLTVV.

The CDR3 region is CASSPRVEREDFTDTQYF. The CDR3 bases are TGTGCCAGCAGCCCGAGGGTCGAGCGGGAGGACTTCACAGATACGCAGTATTTT. The chain combines TRBV7-9 with TRBJ2-3; the match to TRBD2 covers 9 bases. V was clipped by 5 bases and J by 2 bases; unmatched bases: 14. Germline assignment: CDR1 SEHNR and CDR2 FQNEAQ (reference sequence). The CDR3 has 18 amino acids.

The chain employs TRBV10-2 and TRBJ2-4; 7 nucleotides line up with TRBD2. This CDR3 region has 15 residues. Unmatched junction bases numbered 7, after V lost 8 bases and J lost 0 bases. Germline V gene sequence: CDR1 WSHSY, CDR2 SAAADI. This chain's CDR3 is CASYPSGLAKNIQYF. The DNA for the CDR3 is TGCGCCAGCTACCCTAGCGGCCTAGCCAAAAACATTCAGTACTTC.